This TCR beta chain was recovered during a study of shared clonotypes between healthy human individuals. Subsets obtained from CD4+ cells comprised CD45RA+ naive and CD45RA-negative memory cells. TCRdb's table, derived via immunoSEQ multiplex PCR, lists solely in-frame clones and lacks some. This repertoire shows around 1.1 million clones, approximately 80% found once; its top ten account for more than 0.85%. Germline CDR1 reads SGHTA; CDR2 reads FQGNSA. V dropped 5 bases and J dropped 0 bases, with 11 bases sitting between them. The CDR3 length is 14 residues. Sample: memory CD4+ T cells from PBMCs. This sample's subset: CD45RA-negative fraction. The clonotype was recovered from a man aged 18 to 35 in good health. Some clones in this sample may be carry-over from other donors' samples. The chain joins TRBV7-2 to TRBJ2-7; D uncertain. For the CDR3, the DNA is TGTGCCAGCAGCATTGGCAGGAGCTCCTACGAGCAGTACTTC. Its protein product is CASSIGRSSYEQYF.